What follows describes a single TCR beta chain. Stated treatment: randomized to nivolumab then ipilimumab (arm A) or the reverse (arm B). PBMC sorting kept live CD3+CD8+ cells without CD19 or CD56. The CDR3 runs 15 residues. V lost 2 bases and J lost 2, with 12 bases in between. The sample comes from a study of sequential checkpoint blockade in melanoma. Looking at the study overall: First-line arms were nivolumab then ipilimumab, or the reverse, randomized 1:1.

TCRdb keeps only in-frame clones here, not all; method: immunoSEQ multiplex PCR. The sample lists 40,000 or so clones, about nine tenths occurring once. The sample was CD8+ T cells sorted from blood (inferred from file names), taken from a patient given nivolumab and ipilimumab in sequence. The chain combines TRBV23-1 with TRBJ2-5; tentative D call: TRBD1 (6 bases). Being an ORF, TRBV23-1 has a function that is uncertain. The clonotype was recovered from a human donor with melanoma. The DNA of the CDR3 is TGCGCCAGCAGTCAAGCGAGTAGGGGGCAAGAGACCCAGTACTTC. Its translation: CASSQASRGQETQYF.